Given below is one TCR beta chain in context. Its specificity is not known. The CDR3 runs 16 residues. From germline, CDR1 is MNHEY and CDR2 SVGEGT. This record belongs to a study of monozygotic twins with inflammatory bowel disease. Study-level findings and limits: Backing was not found for a single strong signal or clonotype associated with IBD.

Amplification of TCRalpha and TCRbeta cDNA involved two nested PCRs that ran for approximately 17 and 9 cycles. TCRdb re-analyzed the 5' RACE reads; it lists each CDR3 protein once, without DNA. Its table lists 95,000 to 110,000 distinct CDR3 sequences. Source material: blood. The rearrangement uses TRBV6-2 or TRBV6-3 and TRBJ1-5; TCRdb picks TRBD1, but there is no DNA to check that call. The source of this sequence is a human donor with ulcerative colitis or Crohn's disease, or a healthy co-twin of an affected twin (not recorded which). The CDR3 reads CASSKNRGKTDQPQHF.